The source of this T cell receptor beta chain is a study of technical replicates of blood from several donors. Libraries were prepared by immunoSEQ multiplex PCR; TCRdb keeps only in-frame clonotypes and omits some of them. The data contain around 70,000 clones, roughly 94% of them seen just once; the ten biggest clones take up roughly 0.26%. This CDR3 has 15 amino acids. The V gene's germline CDR1 is LNHNV and CDR2 YYDKDF (reference sequence). Unmatched junction bases numbered 6, after V lost 3 bases and J lost 4 bases. Sequences were obtained from T cells isolated from PBMCs. The chain joins TRBV15 to TRBJ1-2, with 9 positions matching TRBD1. This TCR derives from a human donor in good health. CDR3 sequence (DNA): TGTGCCACCAGCAGTCACAGGGGGCGCGTCTATGGCTACACCTTC. Amino acids: CATSSHRGRVYGYTF.